This T cell receptor beta chain emerged from a study of T cells after yellow fever vaccination. Study-wide points: CD4 and CD8 compartments shared a small share of clonotypes, likely from convergent recombination.

MiXCR, applied by TCRdb to the 5' RACE reads, yields one record per CDR3 protein. The data show under 250,000 distinct CDR3 sequences, less than 3.5% seen once. The CDR3 length is 12 residues. Trimming pared 8 bases from V and 6 bases from J, leaving 8 bases between. The V gene's germline CDR1 is MNHEY and CDR2 SVGAGI. This clonotype was counted ten times or more. Antigen specificity is unknown. Sequencing was performed on CD4+ T cells sorted from PBMCs, taken 10 days after the yellow fever booster vaccination. The chain combines TRBV6-5 with TRBJ1-6; unclear D gene. The TCR sequence derives from a man younger than 35 who received the YFV17D yellow fever vaccine. CDR3 in DNA: TGTGCCAGCCGGAGAGTTAATTCACCCCTCCACTTT. It specifies CASRRVNSPLHF.